This T cell receptor beta chain is from a study of T-cell memory formation after mild COVID-19. This clonotype has just a few counts. Its antigen remains unknown. Using its own MiXCR run on the 5' RACE reads, TCRdb lists one record per CDR3 protein. The sample includes 280,000 or so distinct CDR3 sequences, under 8.5% seen only once; the top ten take roughly 22%. General study findings and limits: The main location of contracting CD4+ clones was CM and EM, and that of contracting CD8+ clones was EMRA. Among clones contracting day 15 to 85, CD4/CD8 was balanced, whereas later expanders leaned CD4+.

The V and J ends lost 5 bases and 6 bases respectively, with 22 bases between them. The germline gives CDR1 WSHSY, CDR2 SAAADI. The CDR3 spans 16 residues. Sequencing was performed on PBMCs or a T cell subset sorted from them (not recorded which). This clonotype originated in a man between 18 and 35 years old who had mild COVID-19 (a few samples of this study predate the infection). Cell type and time point are not known. The chain uses TRBV10-2 and TRBJ1-2, with D perhaps TRBD1 (6 bases). The CDR3 DNA follows: TGCGCCAGCAGTAGGCGCCCGGGGGCGTCAAGGAATGGCTACACCTTC. It yields the protein CASSRRPGASRNGYTF.